The rows below give T cell receptor beta chains drawn from one sample of a study of OX40 agonist ivuxolimab in advanced cancers. Measured with immunoSEQ multiplex PCR; TCRdb has only the in-frame clones, and not every one. The sample yields 90,000 to 100,000 clones, roughly 83% seen once. Source: CD4+ or CD8+ T cells sorted from blood, taken in a trial of the OX40 agonist ivuxolimab. Every receptor here comes from an adult with an advanced solid tumor such as melanoma, head and neck, liver or kidney cancer. CDR3s include the opening cysteine and the closing phenylalanine or tryptophan. A D gene is named only where the DNA matches it firmly. Some rows mark clone size as missing; the rest say once, few, many or name a class of expanded clone.

cdr3_aa: CASSTSGYYGYTF
cdr3_nt: TGTGCCAGTAGTACCTCAGGGTACTATGGCTACACCTTC
clone_size: once
d_call: -
cdr3_length: 13
v_call: TRBV19
j_call: TRBJ1-2

cdr3_aa: CASSKQGQGSEQYF
cdr3_nt: TGTGCCAGTAGTAAGCAGGGACAGGGGTCCGAGCAGTACTTC
clone_size: -
d_call: TRBD1
cdr3_length: 14
v_call: TRBV19
j_call: TRBJ2-7

cdr3_aa: CASSLQKFYNSPLHF
cdr3_nt: TGTGCCAGCAGCTTACAGAAGTTTTATAATTCACCCCTCCACTTT
clone_size: -
d_call: -
cdr3_length: 15
v_call: TRBV6-5
j_call: TRBJ1-6

cdr3_aa: CASSSGPSRLETQYF
cdr3_nt: TGTGCCAGCAGCTCCGGGCCCAGCAGGTTGGAGACCCAGTACTTC
clone_size: -
d_call: -
cdr3_length: 15
v_call: TRBV7-3
j_call: TRBJ2-5

cdr3_aa: CASSQSSSVSSYNEQFF
cdr3_nt: TGCGCCAGCAGCCAAAGTAGTTCAGTGAGCTCCTACAATGAGCAGTTCTTC
clone_size: -
d_call: -
cdr3_length: 17
v_call: TRBV4-1
j_call: TRBJ2-1

cdr3_aa: CASSPTDRGLMNTEAFF
cdr3_nt: TGTGCCAGCAGCCCAACAGACAGGGGACTTATGAACACTGAAGCTTTCTTT
clone_size: -
d_call: TRBD1
cdr3_length: 17
v_call: TRBV11-2
j_call: TRBJ1-1

cdr3_aa: CASSHEGGPYNEQFF
cdr3_nt: TGTGCCAGCAGCCACGAGGGGGGGCCATACAATGAGCAGTTCTTC
clone_size: once
d_call: -
cdr3_length: 15
v_call: TRBV6-6
j_call: TRBJ2-1

cdr3_aa: CASKAQGESPLHF
cdr3_nt: TGTGCCAGCAAAGCACAGGGGGAGTCACCCCTCCACTTT
clone_size: -
d_call: TRBD1
cdr3_length: 13
v_call: TRBV5-4
j_call: TRBJ1-6

cdr3_aa: CASSRFQGAYEQYF
cdr3_nt: TGTGCCAGCAGTCGTTTTCAGGGGGCCTACGAGCAGTACTTC
clone_size: -
d_call: TRBD1
cdr3_length: 14
v_call: TRBV6-5
j_call: TRBJ2-7

cdr3_aa: CASSQDIGRQGAGYTF
cdr3_nt: TGCGCCAGCAGCCAAGATATAGGGAGACAGGGTGCCGGCTACACCTTC
clone_size: -
d_call: TRBD1
cdr3_length: 16
v_call: TRBV4-3
j_call: TRBJ1-2

cdr3_aa: CASSSGEEQFF
cdr3_nt: TGTGCCAGCAGTTCGGGAGAAGAGCAGTTCTTC
clone_size: -
d_call: -
cdr3_length: 11
v_call: TRBV6-5
j_call: TRBJ2-1

cdr3_aa: CAWSSLGFGIQYF
cdr3_nt: TGTGCCTGGAGTAGTTTGGGTTTTGGGATTCAGTACTTC
clone_size: -
d_call: -
cdr3_length: 13
v_call: TRBV30
j_call: TRBJ2-4

cdr3_aa: CASSSGTGGYGYTF
cdr3_nt: TGTGCCAGCAGCTCCGGGACAGGGGGCTATGGCTACACCTTC
clone_size: few
d_call: TRBD1
cdr3_length: 14
v_call: TRBV7-2
j_call: TRBJ1-2

cdr3_aa: CAIRDTSSYEQYF
cdr3_nt: TGTGCCATCAGGGATACTAGCTCCTACGAGCAGTACTTC
clone_size: -
d_call: -
cdr3_length: 13
v_call: TRBV10-3
j_call: TRBJ2-7

cdr3_aa: CASSPDLGAEGYTF
cdr3_nt: TGCGCCAGCAGCCCCGATCTGGGGGCGGAAGGCTACACCTTC
clone_size: -
d_call: -
cdr3_length: 14
v_call: TRBV5-1
j_call: TRBJ1-2

cdr3_aa: CASSYWTSGIAAVGEQYF
cdr3_nt: TGTGCCAGCAGCTACTGGACTAGCGGGATTGCGGCGGTTGGCGAGCAGTACTTC
clone_size: -
d_call: TRBD2
cdr3_length: 18
v_call: TRBV5-6
j_call: TRBJ2-7

cdr3_aa: CASSQVVREDFNNEQFF
cdr3_nt: TGCGCCAGCAGCCAAGTGGTGCGGGAGGACTTTAACAATGAGCAGTTCTTC
clone_size: -
d_call: TRBD2
cdr3_length: 17
v_call: TRBV4-1
j_call: TRBJ2-1

cdr3_aa: CASSGNRGGVGNEQFF
cdr3_nt: TGCGCCAGCAGTGGAAACCGGGGTGGAGTAGGCAATGAGCAGTTCTTC
clone_size: -
d_call: -
cdr3_length: 16
v_call: TRBV10-1
j_call: TRBJ2-1

cdr3_aa: CARSTLDGFLHF
cdr3_nt: TGTGCCAGGAGTACCTTGGACGGTTTCCTCCACTTT
clone_size: -
d_call: -
cdr3_length: 12
v_call: TRBV30
j_call: TRBJ1-6

cdr3_aa: CASSPLSGGSDEQFF
cdr3_nt: TGTGCCAGCAGCCCCCTTAGCGGGGGGAGTGATGAGCAGTTCTTC
clone_size: -
d_call: TRBD2
cdr3_length: 15
v_call: TRBV7-2
j_call: TRBJ2-1

cdr3_aa: CASSAGPNEKLFF
cdr3_nt: TGTGCCAGCAGTGCGGGACCTAATGAAAAACTGTTTTTT
clone_size: -
d_call: -
cdr3_length: 13
v_call: TRBV6-1
j_call: TRBJ1-4

cdr3_aa: CASSSKQGRSGYTF
cdr3_nt: TGTGCCAGCAGTTCAAAGCAGGGGAGGAGTGGCTACACCTTC
clone_size: -
d_call: -
cdr3_length: 14
v_call: TRBV6-5
j_call: TRBJ1-2

cdr3_aa: CASRVTGGTGMWKLFF
cdr3_nt: TGTGCCAGCAGGGTGACCGGAGGGACAGGAATGTGGAAACTGTTTTTT
clone_size: -
d_call: TRBD1
cdr3_length: 16
v_call: TRBV28
j_call: TRBJ1-4

cdr3_aa: CASSLLGAYGYTF
cdr3_nt: TGTGCCAGCAGTTTATTGGGGGCCTATGGCTACACCTTC
clone_size: -
d_call: -
cdr3_length: 13
v_call: TRBV28
j_call: TRBJ1-2

cdr3_aa: CASSLGQTGDTQYF
cdr3_nt: TGTGCCAGCAGCTTAGGACAGACGGGGGATACGCAGTATTTT
clone_size: few
d_call: -
cdr3_length: 14
v_call: TRBV7-9
j_call: TRBJ2-3

cdr3_aa: CASSFEGLAKNIQYF
cdr3_nt: TGTGCCAGCAGCTTTGAAGGCCTAGCCAAAAACATTCAGTACTTC
clone_size: -
d_call: -
cdr3_length: 15
v_call: TRBV5-6
j_call: TRBJ2-4

cdr3_aa: CASTAWGLAADNEQFF
cdr3_nt: TGTGCCAGCACCGCCTGGGGACTAGCTGCCGACAATGAGCAGTTCTTC
clone_size: -
d_call: TRBD2
cdr3_length: 16
v_call: TRBV28
j_call: TRBJ2-1

cdr3_aa: CASSLYFPGQRNYGYTF
cdr3_nt: TGCGCCAGCAGCTTATACTTTCCGGGACAGAGGAACTATGGCTACACCTTC
clone_size: -
d_call: TRBD1
cdr3_length: 17
v_call: TRBV5-1
j_call: TRBJ1-2

cdr3_aa: CASSYFGNSPLHF
cdr3_nt: TGTGCCAGCAGTTACTTCGGTAATTCACCCCTCCACTTT
clone_size: -
d_call: -
cdr3_length: 13
v_call: TRBV6-5
j_call: TRBJ1-6

cdr3_aa: CASSRDRVDPYEQYF
cdr3_nt: TGTGCCAGCAGCCGGGACAGGGTGGACCCCTACGAGCAGTACTTC
clone_size: -
d_call: TRBD1
cdr3_length: 15
v_call: TRBV4-2
j_call: TRBJ2-7

cdr3_aa: CASSWGQPRDGYTF
cdr3_nt: TGTGCCAGCAGCTGGGGACAGCCAAGGGATGGCTACACCTTC
clone_size: once
d_call: TRBD1
cdr3_length: 14
v_call: TRBV5-6
j_call: TRBJ1-2

cdr3_aa: CASSRAGGDQPQHF
cdr3_nt: TGTGCCAGCTCACGGGCTGGAGGGGATCAGCCCCAGCATTTT
clone_size: -
d_call: -
cdr3_length: 14
v_call: TRBV18
j_call: TRBJ1-5

cdr3_aa: CASRGVTGDFSRQETQYF
cdr3_nt: TGTGCCAGTAGGGGGGTGACAGGGGATTTTTCGCGCCAAGAGACCCAGTACTTC
clone_size: -
d_call: TRBD1
cdr3_length: 18
v_call: TRBV19
j_call: TRBJ2-5

cdr3_aa: CASSVRDRRTNEKLFF
cdr3_nt: TGCGCCAGCAGCGTCCGGGACAGGCGGACTAATGAAAAACTGTTTTTT
clone_size: -
d_call: TRBD1
cdr3_length: 16
v_call: TRBV5-1
j_call: TRBJ1-4

cdr3_aa: CASSPLAGPAVEQYF
cdr3_nt: TGTGCCAGCAGCCCACTAGCGGGACCGGCGGTCGAGCAGTACTTC
clone_size: -
d_call: TRBD2
cdr3_length: 15
v_call: TRBV7-3
j_call: TRBJ2-7

cdr3_aa: CASSPPLSYEQYF
cdr3_nt: TGTGCCAGCAGCCCACCTCTAAGCTACGAGCAGTACTTC
clone_size: -
d_call: -
cdr3_length: 13
v_call: TRBV7-2
j_call: TRBJ2-7

cdr3_aa: CASSDPNQPQHF
cdr3_nt: TGTGCCAGCAGTGATCCCAATCAGCCCCAGCATTTT
clone_size: once
d_call: -
cdr3_length: 12
v_call: TRBV6-1
j_call: TRBJ1-5

cdr3_aa: CASSLGQGAYEQYF
cdr3_nt: TGCGCCAGCAGCCTAGGACAGGGGGCCTACGAGCAGTACTTC
clone_size: -
d_call: TRBD1
cdr3_length: 14
v_call: TRBV5-1
j_call: TRBJ2-7

cdr3_aa: CASSPGGLSGNTIYF
cdr3_nt: TGTGCCAGCTCACCTGGCGGATTATCTGGAAACACCATATATTTT
clone_size: -
d_call: -
cdr3_length: 15
v_call: TRBV18
j_call: TRBJ1-3

cdr3_aa: CASSLESSAKNIQYF
cdr3_nt: TGTGCCAGCAGCCTTGAAAGCTCAGCCAAAAACATTCAGTACTTC
clone_size: -
d_call: -
cdr3_length: 15
v_call: TRBV7-2
j_call: TRBJ2-4

cdr3_aa: CASSTSGGAGTQYF
cdr3_nt: TGTGCCAGTAGCACTAGCGGGGGGGCTGGTACGCAGTATTTT
clone_size: -
d_call: TRBD2
cdr3_length: 14
v_call: TRBV19
j_call: TRBJ2-3

cdr3_aa: CASSPRQGVWETQYF
cdr3_nt: TGTGCCAGCAGCCCAAGACAGGGTGTGTGGGAGACCCAGTACTTC
clone_size: -
d_call: TRBD1
cdr3_length: 15
v_call: TRBV9
j_call: TRBJ2-5

cdr3_aa: CSVVTGVETQYF
cdr3_nt: TGCAGCGTGGTGACAGGGGTAGAGACCCAGTACTTC
clone_size: -
d_call: TRBD1
cdr3_length: 12
v_call: TRBV29-1
j_call: TRBJ2-5

cdr3_aa: CASSERAGASSQQYF
cdr3_nt: TGTGCCAGCAGTGAACGCGCGGGAGCCTCTTCGCAGCAGTACTTC
clone_size: -
d_call: TRBD2
cdr3_length: 15
v_call: TRBV25-1
j_call: TRBJ2-7

cdr3_aa: CASSWGHDGNQETQYF
cdr3_nt: TGTGCCAGCAGCTGGGGACATGACGGTAACCAAGAGACCCAGTACTTC
clone_size: -
d_call: -
cdr3_length: 16
v_call: TRBV7-9
j_call: TRBJ2-5

cdr3_aa: CASSPEGSEQYF
cdr3_nt: TGTGCCAGCTCACCCGAGGGGAGCGAGCAGTACTTC
clone_size: -
d_call: -
cdr3_length: 12
v_call: TRBV18
j_call: TRBJ2-7

cdr3_aa: CASSLKSTGTSGSYEQYF
cdr3_nt: TGTGCCAGCAGCTTAAAAAGTACCGGGACTAGCGGGAGTTACGAGCAGTACTTC
clone_size: -
d_call: TRBD2
cdr3_length: 18
v_call: TRBV11-2
j_call: TRBJ2-7

cdr3_aa: CASRRTGSLGETQYF
cdr3_nt: TGTGCCAGCAGGCGAACGGGATCCCTGGGGGAGACCCAGTACTTC
clone_size: -
d_call: -
cdr3_length: 15
v_call: TRBV11-1
j_call: TRBJ2-5

cdr3_aa: CASSQERRRLRDTQYF
cdr3_nt: TGCGCCAGCAGCCAAGAGAGGAGGCGGCTGCGGGATACGCAGTATTTT
clone_size: -
d_call: -
cdr3_length: 16
v_call: TRBV4-3
j_call: TRBJ2-3

cdr3_aa: CASSEAQYEQYF
cdr3_nt: TGTGCCAGCAGTGAAGCTCAGTACGAGCAGTACTTC
clone_size: -
d_call: -
cdr3_length: 12
v_call: TRBV6-1
j_call: TRBJ2-7

cdr3_aa: CASSYLNQPQHF
cdr3_nt: TGTGCCAGCAGTTACTTGAATCAGCCCCAGCATTTT
clone_size: -
d_call: -
cdr3_length: 12
v_call: TRBV6-6
j_call: TRBJ1-5

cdr3_aa: CAWSEPGYEQYF
cdr3_nt: TGTGCCTGGAGTGAACCAGGGTACGAGCAGTACTTC
clone_size: few
d_call: -
cdr3_length: 12
v_call: TRBV30
j_call: TRBJ2-7

cdr3_aa: CSVQPSYEQYF
cdr3_nt: TGCAGTGTACAGCCTTCCTACGAGCAGTACTTC
clone_size: -
d_call: -
cdr3_length: 11
v_call: TRBV20-1
j_call: TRBJ2-7

cdr3_aa: CASRQGSGNTGELFF
cdr3_nt: TGTGCCAGCAGGCAGGGAAGTGGGAACACCGGGGAGCTGTTTTTT
clone_size: -
d_call: -
cdr3_length: 15
v_call: TRBV7-9
j_call: TRBJ2-2

cdr3_aa: CASRVDRGTGELFF
cdr3_nt: TGTGCCAGCAGGGTCGACAGGGGGACCGGGGAGCTGTTTTTT
clone_size: -
d_call: TRBD1
cdr3_length: 14
v_call: TRBV7-9
j_call: TRBJ2-2

cdr3_aa: CASSYVGTWDRGTDTQYF
cdr3_nt: TGTGCCAGCAGTTATGTCGGGACATGGGACAGGGGTACAGATACGCAGTATTTT
clone_size: -
d_call: TRBD1
cdr3_length: 18
v_call: TRBV28
j_call: TRBJ2-3

cdr3_aa: CASSRLAPYEQYF
cdr3_nt: TGTGCCAGCAGCCGACTAGCGCCCTACGAGCAGTACTTC
clone_size: once
d_call: TRBD2
cdr3_length: 13
v_call: TRBV28
j_call: TRBJ2-7

cdr3_aa: CASSSSESNYGYTF
cdr3_nt: TGTGCCAGCAGTTCCTCGGAGTCTAACTATGGCTACACCTTC
clone_size: -
d_call: -
cdr3_length: 14
v_call: TRBV6-5
j_call: TRBJ1-2

cdr3_aa: CASRGQTNTEAFF
cdr3_nt: TGTGCCAGCAGGGGACAGACTAACACTGAAGCTTTCTTT
clone_size: -
d_call: TRBD1
cdr3_length: 13
v_call: TRBV11-2
j_call: TRBJ1-1